Listed below are T cell receptor beta chains from one sample, sequenced in a study of T cells in Graves' hyperthyroidism and ophthalmopathy. TCRdb re-derived calls from the multiplex PCR reads in MiXCR, one entry per CDR3 protein. The table shows a few hundred thousand distinct CDR3 sequences, with about a fifth occurring only once. The specimen was blood. These receptor sequences come from a woman in her late teens or twenties with Graves' hyperthyroidism. Each CDR3 is given without its conserved first and last residue. The order of the fields is CDR3 protein, V gene.

CDR3 protein: SASGTSQEAEQY; V gene: TRBV20-1
CDR3 protein: ASSSYLPGLRGTQY; V gene: TRBV6-2/TRBV6-3
CDR3 protein: SALENIQY; V gene: TRBV20-1
CDR3 protein: ASSQLLGGEQY; V gene: TRBV4-1
CDR3 protein: ASSFTQTAAAF; V gene: TRBV12-3/TRBV12-4
CDR3 protein: ASREGAENQPQH; V gene: TRBV5-1
CDR3 protein: ASSWTGLTSNQPQH; V gene: TRBV28
CDR3 protein: ASSPSGGMGETQY; V gene: TRBV12-3/TRBV12-4
CDR3 protein: ASSLQDRGRAF; V gene: TRBV12-3/TRBV12-4
CDR3 protein: ASRTTVGGNIQY; V gene: TRBV6-2/TRBV6-3
CDR3 protein: ASSQFRDTGELF; V gene: TRBV11-2
CDR3 protein: ASTKAGGSYEQY; V gene: TRBV6-1
CDR3 protein: ASSYSGGRGDGYT; V gene: TRBV6-5
CDR3 protein: ASSSTGGRSFNYGYT; V gene: TRBV6-2/TRBV6-3
CDR3 protein: ASSPDRQGYNSPLH; V gene: TRBV5-1
CDR3 protein: SAAHPANTGELF; V gene: TRBV20-1
CDR3 protein: ASSSSEAGEQY; V gene: TRBV7-2
CDR3 protein: ASSPTVSDSPLH; V gene: TRBV18
CDR3 protein: ATRDEGNGYT; V gene: TRBV24-1
CDR3 protein: ASSENGQSHYT; V gene: TRBV5-1
CDR3 protein: ASSLVTDTGELF; V gene: TRBV12-3/TRBV12-4
CDR3 protein: ASSLEARYEQY; V gene: TRBV7-9
CDR3 protein: ASRKNIQY; V gene: TRBV6-1
CDR3 protein: SDQPGPDYGYT; V gene: TRBV29-1
CDR3 protein: ASSVAQGRETQY; V gene: TRBV9
CDR3 protein: ATSRGPGVTNQPQH; V gene: TRBV15